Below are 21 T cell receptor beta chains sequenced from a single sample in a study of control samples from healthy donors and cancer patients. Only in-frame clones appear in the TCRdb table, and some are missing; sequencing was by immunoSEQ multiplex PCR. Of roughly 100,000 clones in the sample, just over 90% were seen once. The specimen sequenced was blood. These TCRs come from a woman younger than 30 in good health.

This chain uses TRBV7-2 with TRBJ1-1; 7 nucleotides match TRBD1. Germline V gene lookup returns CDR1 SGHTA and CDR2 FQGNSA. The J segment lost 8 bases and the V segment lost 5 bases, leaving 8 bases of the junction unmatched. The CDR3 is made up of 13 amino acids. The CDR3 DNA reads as TGTGCCAGCAGCCGCGCACAGGGGTGGGAAGCTTTCTTT. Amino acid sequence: CASSRAQGWEAFF. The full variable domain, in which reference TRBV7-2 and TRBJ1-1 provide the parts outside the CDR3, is GAGVSQSPSNKVTEKGKDVELRCDPISGHTALYWYRQSLGQGLEFLIYFQGNSAPDKSGLPSDRFSAERTGGSVSTLTIQRTQQEDSAVYLCASSRAQGWEAFFGQGTRLTVV.

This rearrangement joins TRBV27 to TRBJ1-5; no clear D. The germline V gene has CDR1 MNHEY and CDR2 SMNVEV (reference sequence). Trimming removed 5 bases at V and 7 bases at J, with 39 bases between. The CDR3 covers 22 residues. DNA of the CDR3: TGTGCCAGCAGTCCGTTACCCCAGATTAATTACGCCGGGGTCCGGGAGAGCCAGCCCCAGCATTTT. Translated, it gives CASSPLPQINYAGVRESQPQHF.

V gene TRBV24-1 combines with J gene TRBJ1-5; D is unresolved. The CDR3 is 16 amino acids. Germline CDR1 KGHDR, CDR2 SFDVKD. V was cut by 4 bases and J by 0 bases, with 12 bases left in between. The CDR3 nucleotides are TGTGCCACCAGTGAGGGAGGTCACCATAGCAATCAGCCCCAGCATTTT. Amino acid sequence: CATSEGGHHSNQPQHF.

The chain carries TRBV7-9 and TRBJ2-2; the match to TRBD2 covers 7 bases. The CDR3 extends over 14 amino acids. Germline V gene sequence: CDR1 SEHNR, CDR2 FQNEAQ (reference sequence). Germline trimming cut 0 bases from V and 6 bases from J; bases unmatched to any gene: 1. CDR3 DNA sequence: TGTGCCAGCAGCTTAGCGGGAGGGGCCGGGGAGCTGTTTTTT. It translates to CASSLAGGAGELFF.

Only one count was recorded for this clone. The CDR3 sequence is CASSISLVFAQYF. The DNA of the CDR3 is TGTGCCAGTAGTATTTCTTTGGTTTTTGCGCAGTATTTT. This sequence joins TRBV19 and TRBJ2-3; D not resolved. The V end lost 3 bases, the J end lost 10 bases, and 14 bases lay between the germline ends. Per germline, CDR1 LNHDA and CDR2 SQIVND (reference sequence). This CDR3 is built from 13 residues.

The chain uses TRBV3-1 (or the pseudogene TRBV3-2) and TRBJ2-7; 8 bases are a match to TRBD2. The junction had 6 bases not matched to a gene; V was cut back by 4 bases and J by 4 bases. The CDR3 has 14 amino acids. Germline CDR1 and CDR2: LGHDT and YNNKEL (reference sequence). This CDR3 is CASSRSGAGYEQYF. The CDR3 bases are TGTGCCAGCAGCCGTAGCGGGGCAGGTTACGAGCAGTACTTC.

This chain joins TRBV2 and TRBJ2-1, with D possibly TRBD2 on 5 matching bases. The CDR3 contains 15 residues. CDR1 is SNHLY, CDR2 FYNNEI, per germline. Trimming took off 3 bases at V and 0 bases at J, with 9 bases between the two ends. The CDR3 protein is CASSEEASSYNEQFF. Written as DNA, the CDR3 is TGTGCCAGCAGTGAGGAGGCTAGCTCCTACAATGAGCAGTTCTTC. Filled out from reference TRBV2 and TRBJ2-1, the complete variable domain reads EPEVTQTPSHQVTQMGQEVILRCVPISNHLYFYWYRQILGQKVEFLVSFYNNEISEKSEIFDDQFSVERPDGSNFTLKIRSTKLEDSAMYFCASSEEASSYNEQFFGPGTRLTVL.

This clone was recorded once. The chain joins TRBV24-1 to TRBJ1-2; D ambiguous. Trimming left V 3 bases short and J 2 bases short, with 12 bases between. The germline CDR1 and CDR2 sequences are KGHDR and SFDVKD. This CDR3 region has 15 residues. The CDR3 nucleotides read TGTGCCACCAGTGATCCGGCCGGGTCCAACTATGGCTACACCTTC. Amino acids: CATSDPAGSNYGYTF.

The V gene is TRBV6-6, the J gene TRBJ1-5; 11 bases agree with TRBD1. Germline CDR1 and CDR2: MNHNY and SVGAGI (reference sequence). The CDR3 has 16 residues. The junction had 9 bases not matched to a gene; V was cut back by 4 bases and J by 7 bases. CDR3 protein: CASSSGQGGKRQPQHF. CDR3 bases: TGTGCCAGCAGTTCGGGACAGGGGGGTAAAAGGCAGCCCCAGCATTTT.

CDR3 sequence: CASSYKSLANEQYF. CDR3 nucleotide sequence: TGTGCCAGCAGTTACAAATCACTAGCTAACGAGCAGTACTTC. The chain is built from TRBV6-6 and TRBJ2-7; perhaps TRBD2 as D (6 bases). CDR1 MNHNY and CDR2 SVGAGI come from the germline V gene (reference sequence). The V end was cut by 2 bases, the J end by 5 bases, with 13 bases between. CDR3 length: 14 amino acids.

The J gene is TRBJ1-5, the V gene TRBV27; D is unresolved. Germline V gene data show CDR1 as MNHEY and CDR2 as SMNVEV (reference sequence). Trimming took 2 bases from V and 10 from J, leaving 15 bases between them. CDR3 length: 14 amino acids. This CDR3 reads CASSLVLGVSPQHF. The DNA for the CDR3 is TGTGCCAGCAGTTTAGTGCTAGGCGTCAGCCCCCAGCATTTT.

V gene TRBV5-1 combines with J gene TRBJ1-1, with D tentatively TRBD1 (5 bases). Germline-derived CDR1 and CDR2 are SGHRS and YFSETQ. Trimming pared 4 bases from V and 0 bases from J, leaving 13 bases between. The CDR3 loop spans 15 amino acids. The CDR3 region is CASSPGRLMNTEAFF. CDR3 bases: TGCGCCAGCAGCCCGGGACGGCTAATGAACACTGAAGCTTTCTTT. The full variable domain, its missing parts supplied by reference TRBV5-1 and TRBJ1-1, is KAGVTQTPRYLIKTRGQQVTLSCSPISGHRSVSWYQQTPGQGLQFLFEYFSETQRNKGNFPGRFSGRQFSNSRSEMNVSTLELGDSALYLCASSPGRLMNTEAFFGQGTRLTVV.

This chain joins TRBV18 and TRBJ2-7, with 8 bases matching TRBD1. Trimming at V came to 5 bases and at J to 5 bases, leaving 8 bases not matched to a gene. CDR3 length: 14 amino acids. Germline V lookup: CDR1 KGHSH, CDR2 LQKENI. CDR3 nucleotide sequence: TGTGCCAGCTCAGCCGCAGGGGGCCGAGACGAGCAGTACTTC. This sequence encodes CASSAAGGRDEQYF. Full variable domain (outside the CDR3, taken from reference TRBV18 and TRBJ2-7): NAGVMQNPRHLVRRRGQEARLRCSPMKGHSHVYWYRQLPEEGLKFMVYLQKENIIDESGMPKERFSAEFPKEGPSILRIQQVVRGDSAAYFCASSAAGGRDEQYFGPGTRLTVT.

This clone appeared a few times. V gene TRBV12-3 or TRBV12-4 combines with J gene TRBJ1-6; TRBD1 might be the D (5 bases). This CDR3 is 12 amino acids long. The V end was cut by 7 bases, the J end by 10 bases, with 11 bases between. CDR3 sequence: CASIRDGSPLHF. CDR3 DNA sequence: TGTGCCAGCATTAGGGACGGGTCACCCCTCCACTTT.

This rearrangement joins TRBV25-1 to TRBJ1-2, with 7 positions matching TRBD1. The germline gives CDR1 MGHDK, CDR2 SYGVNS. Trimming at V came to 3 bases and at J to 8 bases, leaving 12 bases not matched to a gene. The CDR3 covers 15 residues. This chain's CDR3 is CASSEPFRDRRGYTF. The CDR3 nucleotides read TGTGCCAGCAGTGAGCCTTTCCGGGACAGAAGAGGCTACACCTTC.

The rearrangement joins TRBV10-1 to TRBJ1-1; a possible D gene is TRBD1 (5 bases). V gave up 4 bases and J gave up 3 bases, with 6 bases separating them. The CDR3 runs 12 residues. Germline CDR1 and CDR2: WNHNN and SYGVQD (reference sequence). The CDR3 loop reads CASSAGDTEAFF. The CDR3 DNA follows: TGCGCCAGCAGTGCGGGGGACACTGAAGCTTTCTTT.

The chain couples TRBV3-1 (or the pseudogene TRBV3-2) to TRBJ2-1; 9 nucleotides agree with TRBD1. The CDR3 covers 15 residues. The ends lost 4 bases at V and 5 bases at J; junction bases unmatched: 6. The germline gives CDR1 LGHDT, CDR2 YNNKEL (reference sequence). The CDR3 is CASSLGTGSNNEQFF. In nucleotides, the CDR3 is TGTGCCAGCAGCCTAGGGACAGGGTCCAACAATGAGCAGTTCTTC.

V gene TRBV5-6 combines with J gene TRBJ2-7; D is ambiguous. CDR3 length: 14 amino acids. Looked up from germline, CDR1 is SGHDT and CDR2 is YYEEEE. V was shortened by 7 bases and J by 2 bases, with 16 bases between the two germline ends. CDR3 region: CASGTPGSAYEQYF. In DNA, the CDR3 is TGTGCCAGCGGAACGCCTGGGTCGGCCTACGAGCAGTACTTC.

The CDR3 DNA follows: TGTGCCAGCAGTTACAGGGAGTTAAATGGCGAGCAGTACTTC. It yields the protein CASSYRELNGEQYF. The V call is TRBV6-2 or TRBV6-3, the J call TRBJ2-7, with D possibly TRBD2 on 5 matching bases. Germline V CDR1 and CDR2: MNHEY, SVGEGT. The CDR3 consists of 14 residues. Trimming stripped 2 bases from V and 6 bases from J, with 14 bases between.

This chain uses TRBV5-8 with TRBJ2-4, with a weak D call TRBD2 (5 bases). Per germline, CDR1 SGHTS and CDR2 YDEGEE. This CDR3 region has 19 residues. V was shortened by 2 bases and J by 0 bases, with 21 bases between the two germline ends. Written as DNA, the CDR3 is TGTGCCAGCAGCTTCGTCGGGAAAACCCACTCATTAGCCAAAAACATTCAGTACTTC. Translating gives CASSFVGKTHSLAKNIQYF.

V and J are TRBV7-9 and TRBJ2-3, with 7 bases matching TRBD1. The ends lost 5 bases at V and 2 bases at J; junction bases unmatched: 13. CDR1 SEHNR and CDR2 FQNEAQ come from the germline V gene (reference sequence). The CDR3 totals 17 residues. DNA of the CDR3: TGTGCCAGCAGCCGAGGGAGAGGGGGCGGAACCACAGATACGCAGTATTTT. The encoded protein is CASSRGRGGGTTDTQYF. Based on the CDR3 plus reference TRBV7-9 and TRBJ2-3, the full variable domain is DTGVSQNPRHKITKRGQNVTFRCDPISEHNRLYWYRQTLGQGPEFLTYFQNEAQLEKSRLLSDRFSAERPKGSFSTLEIQRTEQGDSAMYLCASSRGRGGGTTDTQYFGPGTRLTVL.